Listed here are 6 T cell receptor beta chains from one sample, sequenced in a study of post-analysis software for immune sequencing data. Built from TCR beta cDNA, the libraries had unique molecular identifiers in them. A single record per CDR3 protein comes from TCRdb applying MiXCR to the PCR reads. The sample consists of 380,000 or so distinct CDR3 sequences, around 37% of them appearing once. No cognate antigen is known for these TCRs. General study results and limits: Controls showed lower frequencies than patients for several TRBV segments, and TRBV5-6, TRBV5-1 and TRBV20-1 were among these.

The source material was blood. The receptors originated from a girl aged 10 to 17 with multiple sclerosis.

This clonotype was recorded many times. Written as DNA, the CDR3 is TGTGCCAGCAGCTCAGACTCCAATGAGCAGTTCTTC. Translated: CASSSDSNEQFF. The V and J genes are TRBV11-1 and TRBJ2-1; D is ambiguous. Germline V gives CDR1 SGHAT, CDR2 FQDESV (reference sequence). CDR3 length equals 12 residues. V lost 4 bases, J lost 6 bases, and 7 bases lay in between. Based on the CDR3 plus reference TRBV11-1 and TRBJ2-1, the full variable domain is EAEVAQSPRYKITEKSQAVAFWCDPISGHATLYWYRQILGQGPELLVQFQDESVVDDSQLPKDRFSAERLKGVDSTLKIQPAELGDSAMYLCASSSDSNEQFFGPGTRLTVL.

The chain is built from TRBV2 and TRBJ1-4; 7 nucleotides agree with TRBD1. Losses at the gene ends were 7 bases for V and 0 bases for J; bases not matched to a gene: 5. Germline CDR1 and CDR2: SNHLY and FYNNEI. The CDR3 loop spans 15 amino acids. The CDR3 nucleotides read TGTGCCAGCACCGGGGACAGTGCAACTAATGAAAAACTGTTTTTT. This gives the protein CASTGDSATNEKLFF. The full variable domain, rest sourced from reference TRBV2 and TRBJ1-4, is EPEVTQTPSHQVTQMGQEVILRCVPISNHLYFYWYRQILGQKVEFLVSFYNNEISEKSEIFDDQFSVERPDGSNFTLKIRSTKLEDSAMYFCASTGDSATNEKLFFGSGTQLSVL.

With regard to this clonotype: At one of its ends the junction is not consistent with the germline gene, which may arise from a read error. This chain joins TRBV2 and TRBJ2-5; TRBD2 matches 9 bases. The germline V gene has CDR1 SNHLY and CDR2 FYNNEI. The CDR3 covers 14 residues. Written as DNA, the CDR3 is TGTGCCAGCAGTGGCGGGGGGGCAATAGAGGCCCAGTACTTC. Its protein is CASSGGGAIEAQYF.

The chain combines TRBV24-1 with TRBJ2-1; D not resolved. V lost 4 bases and J lost 3, with 9 bases in between. Germline lookup yields CDR1 KGHDR and CDR2 SFDVKD. The CDR3 totals 14 residues. Here the CDR3 DNA reads TGTGCCACCAGTGACGCCTCAAACTACAATGAGCAGTTCTTC. Its protein is CATSDASNYNEQFF.

This clonotype appeared a few times. CDR3 in amino acids: CSAREGGGNTEAFF. In DNA, the CDR3 is TGCAGTGCTAGAGAGGGAGGGGGAAACACTGAAGCTTTCTTT. The chain has TRBV20-1 and TRBJ1-1, with a tentative D call TRBD1 (6 bases). This CDR3 is 14 amino acids long. In germline, CDR1 is DFQATT, CDR2 SNEGSKA (reference sequence). The V and J ends lost 0 bases and 2 bases respectively, with 10 bases between them.

This clonotype turned up a few times. The J gene is TRBJ2-2, the V gene TRBV7-2; the match to TRBD1 covers 8 bases. Germline V CDR1 and CDR2: SGHTA, FQGNSA. V shed 5 bases, J shed 5 bases, and the junction held 10 bases outside the gene matches. The CDR3 contains 16 residues. CDR3 in amino acids: CASSRTGTLMTGELFF. The CDR3 nucleotides are TGTGCCAGCAGCAGGACAGGGACTCTAATGACCGGGGAGCTGTTTTTT.